One and the same sample provided the 9 T cell receptor beta chains below, sequenced in a study of early stage breast cancer tumors. Clones were sequenced by immunoSEQ multiplex PCR, and TCRdb holds only the in-frame ones, with some missing. The table lists about 31,000 clones, roughly four fifths of them singletons. The material sequenced was blood. The receptors originated from a person aged 35-50 years with breast cancer.

V usage is TRBV6-4 and J usage is TRBJ1-1, with D unclear. Germline CDR1 is MRHNA and CDR2 is SNTAGT. V was clipped by 7 bases and J by 2 bases, with 14 bases between them. The CDR3 spans 14 residues. This CDR3 reads CASTPSPGNTEAFF. The CDR3 DNA reads as TGTGCCAGCACCCCCAGTCCGGGTAACACTGAAGCTTTCTTT.

The V gene is TRBV7-2, the J gene TRBJ1-1; D perhaps matches TRBD1 (5 bases). Per germline, CDR1 SGHTA and CDR2 FQGNSA. The CDR3 contains 14 residues. V lost 1 base and J lost 4, with 10 bases in between. CDR3 in DNA: TGTGCCAGCAGCTTAGACTCCGGGGCCACTGAAGCTTTCTTT. Its protein is CASSLDSGATEAFF.

The rearrangement uses TRBV9 and TRBJ2-1; TRBD2 aligns across 9 bases. The CDR3 has 15 amino acids. V trimming: 5 bases; J trimming: 7 bases; junction bases outside the gene matches: 10. From germline, CDR1 is SGDLS and CDR2 YYNGEE. The CDR3 sequence: CASSLAGGPLNEQFF. CDR3 nucleotide sequence: TGTGCCAGCAGTTTGGCGGGAGGGCCCTTGAATGAGCAGTTCTTC. Together with reference TRBV9 and TRBJ2-1, the CDR3 gives the full variable domain: DSGVTQTPKHLITATGQRVTLRCSPRSGDLSVYWYQQSLDQGLQFLIQYYNGEERAKGNILERFSAQQFPDLHSELNLSSLELGDSALYFCASSLAGGPLNEQFFGPGTRLTVL.

The CDR3 bases are TGTGCCAGCACAAACACAGATACGCAGTATTTT. Translated, it gives CASTNTDTQYF. The gene calls are TRBV7-2 and TRBJ2-3; D remains unclear. This CDR3 is built from 11 residues. Germline V gene sequence: CDR1 SGHTA, CDR2 FQGNSA. Trimming pared 7 bases from V and 2 bases from J, leaving 4 bases between.

The rearrangement joins TRBV7-8 to TRBJ1-5; possible D gene TRBD1, 5 bases. Per the germline V gene, CDR1 is SGHVS and CDR2 is FQNEAQ. With 5 bases removed from V and 14 bases from J, the gap between germline ends came to 22 bases. The CDR3 loop spans 14 amino acids. The CDR3, as DNA: TGTGCCAGCAGCCAGCGGACAAATCCCCGGCCAGAGCATTTT. Translation: CASSQRTNPRPEHF.

The chain recombines TRBV7-8 with TRBJ2-7, with 9 bases that match TRBD1. Germline V lookup: CDR1 SGHVS, CDR2 FQNEAQ. The CDR3 loop spans 15 amino acids. The junction had 10 bases not matched to a gene; V was cut back by 5 bases and J by 5 bases. The CDR3 sequence: CASSEYPGQGNEQYF. CDR3 nucleotides: TGTGCCAGCAGCGAATATCCGGGACAGGGAAACGAGCAGTACTTC.

The chain carries TRBV27 and TRBJ1-2, with D possibly TRBD1 on 6 matching bases. This CDR3 is 15 amino acids long. V was pared by 3 bases and J by 4 bases, with 15 bases between. In germline, CDR1 is MNHEY, CDR2 SMNVEV (reference sequence). The chain's CDR3 is CASSFTEGVGYGYTF. CDR3 DNA sequence: TGTGCCAGCAGTTTCACGGAGGGGGTGGGCTATGGCTACACCTTC.

The chain links TRBV5-5 to TRBJ2-7; D tentatively fits TRBD1 or TRBD2 (5 bases each). Germline CDR1 is SGHKS and CDR2 is YYEKEE (reference sequence). Trimming removed 3 bases at V and 4 bases at J, with 11 bases between. CDR3 length: 13 residues. For the CDR3, the DNA is TGTGCCAGCAGCTCACGGGACGGGTACGAGCAGTACTTC. The encoded protein is CASSSRDGYEQYF. Looking up the rest from reference TRBV5-5 and TRBJ2-7 gives the full variable domain: DAGVTQSPTHLIKTRGQQVTLRCSPISGHKSVSWYQQVLGQGPQFIFQYYEKEERGRGNFPDRFSARQFPNYSSELNVNALLLGDSALYLCASSSRDGYEQYFGPGTRLTVT.

The chain recombines TRBV29-1 with TRBJ2-7, with a tentative D call TRBD2 (5 bases). V lost 7 bases and J 3 bases, leaving 10 bases between the germline ends. CDR1 and CDR2 from the germline V gene are SQVTM and ANQGSEA. This CDR3 region has 11 residues. The CDR3 DNA is TGCAGCGCACGGGCGGGCTACGAGCAGTACTTC. Translating gives CSARAGYEQYF.